The rows below give T cell receptor beta chains drawn from one sample of a study of cytomegalovirus exposure and HLA in healthy donors. Sequencing was performed with immunoSEQ multiplex PCR; in TCRdb, only in-frame clones are kept and a portion is missing. Of some 250,000 clones listed, almost 90% are singletons. Sequencing input: PBMCs. The source of these receptors is a woman under 30 in good health and CMV-seronegative. Each CDR3 is given with its conserved first and last residue. Each record gives: J gene, D gene, CDR3 length, clone size, V gene, CDR3 protein, CDR3 DNA. The D gene is left open where the match is weak. Clone size is given for some rows only: seen once, a few or many times, or a class if the clone is expanded.

>TRBJ2-7|-|16|-|TRBV11-3
CASSPDFQGSSYEQYF
TGTGCCAGCAGCCCTGACTTCCAGGGGAGCTCCTACGAGCAGTACTTC
>TRBJ1-6|TRBD1|15|-|TRBV6-5
CARSQGRRDFSPLHF
TGTGCCAGATCACAGGGGAGAAGGGATTTTTCACCCCTCCACTTT
>TRBJ2-1|-|15|-|TRBV5-1
CASSLTGGARNEQFF
TGCGCCAGCAGCTTGACAGGGGGGGCTCGGAATGAGCAGTTCTTC
>TRBJ2-2|TRBD2|17|once|TRBV4-1
CASSQGLAGSNTGELFF
TGCGCCAGCAGCCAAGGCCTAGCGGGGAGTAACACCGGGGAGCTGTTTTTT
>TRBJ1-2|TRBD1|13|-|TRBV5-4
CASSLGGGSGYTF
TGTGCCAGCAGCTTGGGAGGGGGCAGTGGCTACACCTTC
>TRBJ2-7|-|13|-|TRBV25-1
CASVGGPGYEQYF
TGTGCCAGCGTCGGGGGGCCCGGCTACGAGCAGTACTTC
>TRBJ2-3|TRBD2|15|-|TRBV5-8
CASSLLAGITDTQYF
TGTGCCAGCAGCTTACTAGCGGGGATCACAGATACGCAGTATTTT
>TRBJ1-1|-|14|-|TRBV5-5
CASSLSSQGTEAFF
TGTGCCAGCAGCTTGTCTTCTCAGGGCACTGAAGCTTTCTTT
>TRBJ1-2|-|15|-|TRBV6-1
CASSTRQASYNGYTF
TGTGCCAGCAGTACCCGACAGGCGTCATATAATGGCTACACCTTC
>TRBJ1-1|TRBD1|12|-|TRBV5-6
CASSWGQGEAFF
TGTGCCAGCAGCTGGGGACAGGGTGAAGCTTTCTTT
>TRBJ2-2|-|15|-|TRBV5-1
CASSLRQGITGELFF
TGCGCCAGCAGCTTGCGGCAGGGAATCACCGGGGAGCTGTTTTTT
>TRBJ2-1|-|11|-|TRBV29-1
CSFDWADEQFF
TGCAGCTTCGATTGGGCAGATGAGCAGTTCTTC
>TRBJ2-2|TRBD1|15|-|TRBV28
CASSSGTGNTGELFF
TGTGCCAGCAGTTCCGGGACAGGGAACACCGGGGAGCTGTTTTTT
>TRBJ1-3|-|15|-|TRBV5-4
CASSLQGSAGNTIYF
TGTGCCAGCAGCTTGCAGGGTTCTGCTGGAAACACCATATATTTT
>TRBJ1-2|-|13|-|TRBV5-1
CASSLGQFDGYTF
TGCGCCAGCAGCTTGGGCCAGTTTGATGGCTACACCTTC
>TRBJ2-2|TRBD1|12|-|TRBV29-1
CSVDRDTGELFF
TGCAGCGTGGACAGGGACACCGGGGAGCTGTTTTTT
>TRBJ1-5|TRBD1|17|few|TRBV6-1
CASSEWGTALSNQPQHF
TGTGCCAGCAGTGAATGGGGGACAGCCCTTAGCAATCAGCCCCAGCATTTT
>TRBJ1-1|-|11|-|TRBV28
CASSSGTEAFF
TGTGCCAGCAGTTCGGGCACTGAAGCTTTCTTT
>TRBJ1-2|-|15|once|TRBV2
CASSESRVTNYGYTF
TGTGCCAGCAGTGAAAGCAGGGTTACTAACTATGGCTACACCTTC
>TRBJ2-7|TRBD2|15|-|TRBV27
CASSIAGGRSYEQYF
TGTGCCAGCAGTATAGCGGGGGGAAGATCCTACGAGCAGTACTTC
>TRBJ2-7|TRBD1|15|once|TRBV10-3
CAISENRGKGYEQYF
TGTGCCATCAGTGAAAACAGGGGAAAGGGCTACGAGCAGTACTTC
>TRBJ2-3|TRBD1|15|once|TRBV28
CASSIPGQGTDTQYF
TGTGCCAGCAGCATTCCGGGACAGGGCACAGATACGCAGTATTTT
>TRBJ2-5|TRBD1|16|-|TRBV28
CASSFPRDRGQETQYF
TGTGCCAGCAGTTTCCCCCGGGACAGGGGGCAGGAGACCCAGTACTTC
>TRBJ1-6|TRBD1|16|-|TRBV18
CASSRTGQALDSPLHF
TGTGCCAGCTCACGTACGGGACAGGCTTTGGATTCACCCCTCCACTTT
>TRBJ1-4|-|13|-|TRBV28
CAGRGGLGEKLFF
TGTGCGGGTAGGGGGGGGCTTGGTGAAAAACTGTTTTTT
>TRBJ2-1|-|14|-|TRBV19
CASRRVGSNNEQFF
TGTGCCAGTAGACGGGTAGGAAGCAACAATGAGCAGTTCTTC
>TRBJ1-6|-|18|once|TRBV7-9
CASSFAWPRSSYNSPLHF
TGTGCCAGCAGCTTTGCCTGGCCGAGGAGCTCCTATAATTCACCCCTCCACTTT
>TRBJ2-7|TRBD1|15|-|TRBV4-3
CASSHGLGQGYEQYF
TGCGCCAGCAGCCATGGCCTTGGACAGGGGTACGAGCAGTACTTC
>TRBJ2-6|-|16|-|TRBV5-1
CASSLISSSGANVLTF
TGCGCCAGCAGCTTGATATCTAGCTCTGGGGCCAACGTCCTGACTTTC
>TRBJ1-2|TRBD1|13|-|TRBV29-1
CSVVGQGDYGYTF
TGCAGCGTTGTTGGACAGGGGGATTATGGCTACACCTTC
>TRBJ2-1|TRBD2|16|once|TRBV5-5
CASSLNYGGFGNEQFF
TGTGCCAGCAGCTTGAATTACGGGGGGTTTGGCAATGAGCAGTTCTTC
>TRBJ2-1|-|15|-|TRBV11-3
CASSPLPYPNNEQFF
TGTGCCAGCAGCCCACTTCCCTACCCAAACAATGAGCAGTTCTTC
>TRBJ1-3|-|15|-|TRBV25-1
CASTSGSISGNTIYF
TGTGCCAGCACCTCAGGGTCTATCTCTGGAAACACCATATATTTT
>TRBJ1-1|-|13|-|TRBV5-1
CASSSSSEVGAFF
TGCGCCAGCAGCTCCTCGTCGGAGGTCGGGGCTTTCTTT
>TRBJ2-3|TRBD2|17|-|TRBV7-9
CASSLSGLAGSTDTQYF
TGTGCCAGCAGCCTAAGTGGACTAGCGGGGAGCACAGATACGCAGTATTTT
>TRBJ1-1|TRBD1|16|once|TRBV5-1
CASSRDRGWENTEAFF
TGCGCCAGCAGCCGGGACAGGGGGTGGGAGAACACTGAAGCTTTCTTT
>TRBJ1-2|-|15|once|TRBV11-3
CASSFPTGGRIGYTF
TGTGCCAGCAGCTTCCCTACGGGGGGGCGTATAGGCTACACCTTC
>TRBJ1-4|-|15|-|TRBV5-1
CASSSDAATNEKLFF
TGCGCCAGCAGCAGTGACGCGGCAACTAATGAAAAACTGTTTTTT
>TRBJ1-5|-|16|-|TRBV10-3
CAISEGLQQGGQPQHF
TGTGCCATCAGTGAGGGGCTTCAACAGGGTGGCCAGCCCCAGCATTTT
>TRBJ2-7|-|16|once|TRBV27
CASSPYWGLAYYEQYF
TGTGCCAGCAGTCCATACTGGGGACTGGCCTACTACGAGCAGTACTTC
>TRBJ2-5|TRBD2|14|-|TRBV19
CASRLAGGQETQYF
TGTGCCAGTAGACTAGCGGGGGGCCAAGAGACCCAGTACTTC
>TRBJ1-3|-|15|-|TRBV25-1
CASTPEGTSGNTIYF
TGTGCCAGCACCCCAGAGGGAACTTCCGGAAACACCATATATTTT
>TRBJ2-5|TRBD1|12|-|TRBV2
CASRGRGETQYF
TGTGCCAGCAGAGGCAGGGGGGAGACCCAGTACTTC
>TRBJ1-4|TRBD1|16|-|TRBV2
CASSLGQGAINEKLFF
TGTGCCAGCAGCCTGGGACAGGGGGCGATTAATGAAAAACTGTTTTTT
>TRBJ2-5|-|17|-|TRBV5-6
CASSLRLRGTDWETQYF
TGTGCCAGCAGCTTGAGATTACGGGGGACGGATTGGGAGACCCAGTACTTC
>TRBJ1-1|-|13|-|TRBV10-3
CAISESGSTEAFF
TGTGCCATCAGTGAGTCGGGGAGCACTGAAGCTTTCTTT
>TRBJ1-1|TRBD1|16|-|TRBV7-6
CASSPGQGVGGAEAFF
TGTGCCAGCAGCCCAGGACAGGGGGTTGGCGGGGCTGAAGCTTTCTTT
>TRBJ1-2|TRBD1|13|once|TRBV5-6
CASSFQGAGGYTF
TGTGCCAGCAGCTTTCAGGGGGCAGGCGGCTACACCTTC
>TRBJ2-3|TRBD2|17|once|TRBV28
CASSSKEGLAITDTQYF
TGTGCCAGCAGCAGTAAAGAGGGACTAGCGATAACAGATACGCAGTATTTT
>TRBJ1-4|-|15|-|TRBV2
CASSVHRPTNEKLFF
TGTGCCAGCAGTGTTCACAGACCAACTAATGAAAAACTGTTTTTT
>TRBJ2-3|TRBD2|20|-|TRBV19
CASSMHIGLVPPASTDTQYF
TGTGCCAGTAGTATGCACATCGGACTAGTCCCCCCCGCTAGCACAGATACGCAGTATTTT
>TRBJ2-1|TRBD2|15|-|TRBV6-6
CASSSRDYSYNEQFF
TGTGCCAGCAGTTCAAGGGACTACTCCTACAATGAGCAGTTCTTC